The present TCR beta chain was sequenced within a study of T cell repertoires in cytomegalovirus infection. About the study: Both a matching HLA type and CMV infection were indicated by public TCR beta signatures.

This clonotype was observed a handful of times. Its antigen is still unknown. General study results and limits: HLA-C-restricted CMV clonotypes gave the most frequent clonotype in two of eight donors. Summed frequency of public TCR beta families distinguished CMV carriers with the relevant HLA.

TCRdb recomputed calls from the reads with MiXCR, one row per CDR3 protein. Found here are about 180,000 distinct CDR3 sequences, roughly an eighth of them singletons; the top ten hold 27%. V lost 6 bases to trimming and J lost 4 bases, with 12 bases between them. This CDR3 is 13 amino acids long. The rearrangement uses TRBV12-3 or TRBV12-4 and TRBJ1-2; D possibly corresponds to TRBD1 (5 bases). The source material was PBMCs. The TCR comes from a human donor in good health (CMV status not recorded). Some clones in this sample may be carry-over from other donors' samples. The CDR3 is CASSLRGTYGYTF. The CDR3 coding sequence is TGTGCCAGCAGCTTGCGGGGGACCTATGGCTACACCTTC.